These T cell receptor beta chains were read from a single sample in a study of T cell responses to AZD1222 COVID-19 vaccine. Generated by immunoSEQ multiplex PCR, the TCRdb table keeps only in-frame clones and is missing some. In the table there are approximately 120,000 clones, 75% to 90% of which are singletons. Here the sequenced sample was peripheral blood, taken on day 0 of AZD1222 vaccination. The receptors here all came from an adult in good health. CDR3s include the opening cysteine and the closing phenylalanine or tryptophan.

V	J	CDR3
TRBV7-9	TRBJ2-3	CASSLASGRTPFTDTQYF
TRBV24-1	TRBJ1-4	CATRDRDNEKLFF
TRBV14	TRBJ2-3	CASSQVATDTQYF
TRBV18	TRBJ2-7	CASSPRQGTYEQYF
TRBV4-2	TRBJ2-3	CASSQVSPEGTDTQYF
TRBV7-9	TRBJ1-3	CASSLGASRGFFSGNTIYF
TRBV5-1	TRBJ2-1	CASSTDRDRGPSYNEQFF
TRBV19	TRBJ1-1	CASSMDRGITEAFF
TRBV7-2	TRBJ1-6	CASSSSGTAVSPLHF
TRBV7-9	TRBJ1-1	CASSPIQNTEAFF